A selection of T cell receptor beta chains follows, all from one sample in a study of control samples from healthy donors and cancer patients. Using immunoSEQ multiplex PCR, the repertoire was profiled, and TCRdb retains in-frame clones only, with some absent. The clone table shows approximately 190,000 clones, with the ten largest holding 2% to 2.5%. The material sequenced was blood. These receptors originate from a woman under 40 in good health. Each CDR3 is given with its conserved first and last residue. The D gene is left open where the match is weak.

CASSARDNYEQYF	TGTGCCAGCAGCGCCCGGGACAACTACGAGCAGTACTTC	NA	TRBV5-4	TRBJ2-7
CASSSPNVGSGNTIYF	TGTGCCAGCAGCTCGCCCAATGTTGGCTCTGGAAACACCATATATTTT	NA	TRBV7-9	TRBJ1-3
CASSRRQGRGTEAFF	TGTGCCAGCAGCAGGAGGCAGGGGCGGGGCACTGAAGCTTTCTTT	NA	TRBV5-8	TRBJ1-1
CASNRGEYGYTF	TGTGCCAGTAACAGGGGGGAATATGGCTACACCTTC	TRBD1	TRBV19	TRBJ1-2
CASSPGGGASRPQHF	TGTGCCAGCAGCCCCGGAGGGGGGGCTTCTCGGCCCCAGCATTTT	NA	TRBV7-3	TRBJ1-5
CASSTSGGVTGELFF	TGTGCCAGCTCTACTAGCGGGGGCGTCACCGGGGAGCTGTTTTTT	TRBD2	TRBV18	TRBJ2-2
CASSDKGGGNEKLFF	TGTGCCAGCAGTGACAAGGGAGGTGGTAATGAAAAACTGTTTTTT	NA	TRBV2	TRBJ1-4
CASSFRQNSPLHF	TGTGCCAGCAGCTTTCGGCAGAATTCACCCCTCCACTTT	NA	TRBV11-3	TRBJ1-6
CASRLAASWDRGKSNYGYTF	TGTGCCAGCAGGCTAGCTGCCTCGTGGGACAGGGGGAAATCTAACTATGGCTACACCTTC	TRBD1	TRBV4-2	TRBJ1-2
CASSLGQRKNIQYF	TGCGCCAGCAGCTTGGGCCAGCGGAAAAACATTCAGTACTTC	NA	TRBV5-1	TRBJ2-4
CSVQRLAGGTDTQYF	TGCAGCGTCCAAAGACTAGCGGGGGGCACAGATACGCAGTATTTT	TRBD2	TRBV29-1	TRBJ2-3
CASSTGWSEPNTEAFF	TGTGCCAGTAGCACCGGGTGGTCGGAACCGAACACTGAAGCTTTCTTT	NA	TRBV19	TRBJ1-1
CASSPIRSANTGELFF	TGTGCCAGCAGCCCAATCCGGTCGGCGAACACCGGGGAGCTGTTTTTT	NA	TRBV14	TRBJ2-2
CSVVLQGRNQPQHF	TGCAGCGTGGTCTTACAGGGCCGCAATCAGCCCCAGCATTTT	NA	TRBV29-1	TRBJ1-5
CSVGHGQETQYF	TGCAGCGTTGGGCACGGGCAAGAGACCCAGTACTTC	NA	TRBV29-1	TRBJ2-5
CASSLGRAQPQHF	TGTGCCAGCAGTTTGGGACGAGCTCAGCCCCAGCATTTT	NA	TRBV27	TRBJ1-5
CASTAGTADYGYTF	TGTGCCAGCACCGCCGGGACGGCCGACTATGGCTACACCTTC	NA	TRBV28	TRBJ1-2
CASLGGYHSPLHF	TGTGCCAGCTTAGGGGGGTATCATTCACCCCTCCACTTT	NA	TRBV28	TRBJ1-6
CASMGGRAEAFF	TGTGCCAGCATGGGGGGGCGGGCTGAAGCTTTCTTT	NA	TRBV2	TRBJ1-1
CATSVTGTSGTDTQYF	TGTGCCACCAGTGTAACCGGGACTAGCGGCACAGATACGCAGTATTTT	TRBD2	TRBV24-1	TRBJ2-3
CASSLGGYGTDTQYF	TGTGCCAGCTCTCTAGGGGGCTACGGCACAGATACGCAGTATTTT	TRBD1	TRBV18	TRBJ2-3
CASSLMPTYEQYF	TGTGCCAGCAGTTTGATGCCAACCTACGAGCAGTACTTC	NA	TRBV28	TRBJ2-7
CASTPAWGADQPQHF	TGTGCCAGCACCCCTGCATGGGGGGCGGATCAGCCCCAGCATTTT	NA	TRBV28	TRBJ1-5
CASRSGLGYTF	TGTGCCAGCAGATCAGGGTTAGGCTACACCTTC	NA	TRBV7-2	TRBJ1-2
CASSQRGWGYEQYF	TGTGCCAGCAGCCAAAGGGGGTGGGGCTACGAGCAGTACTTC	NA	TRBV27	TRBJ2-7
CASSFNRTGRFSLNTEAFF	TGTGCCAGCAGCTTTAATAGGACAGGGAGGTTTTCGTTAAACACTGAAGCTTTCTTT	TRBD1	TRBV7-9	TRBJ1-1
CASRTGVSSYNSPLHF	TGCGCCAGCAGGACAGGGGTGAGCTCCTATAATTCACCCCTCCACTTT	TRBD1	TRBV5-1	TRBJ1-6
CASEPPGTLNTGELFF	TGTGCCAGCGAACCGCCCGGGACCTTGAACACCGGGGAGCTGTTTTTT	NA	TRBV2	TRBJ2-2
CASKEGTGAGYTF	TGTGCCAGCAAGGAGGGAACAGGGGCTGGCTACACCTTC	TRBD1	TRBV2	TRBJ1-2
CASTPTGPQAAGAFF	TGTGCCAGTACCCCGACAGGACCCCAAGCGGCAGGTGCTTTCTTT	NA	TRBV19	TRBJ1-1
CASSLPGTGSYEQYF	TGTGCCAGCAGTTTACCCGGGACAGGGAGCTACGAGCAGTACTTC	TRBD1	TRBV28	TRBJ2-7
CASSIGTVNNEQFF	TGTGCCAGCAGTATCGGGACGGTTAACAATGAGCAGTTCTTC	NA	TRBV6-2/TRBV6-3	TRBJ2-1
CASSPVWSSANEKLFF	TGTGCCAGCTCACCGGTGTGGAGCTCGGCTAATGAAAAACTGTTTTTT	NA	TRBV18	TRBJ1-4
CASSTRDRVKEQYF	TGTGCCAGCAGCACTCGGGACAGGGTAAAAGAGCAGTACTTC	TRBD1	TRBV3-1/TRBV3-2	TRBJ2-7
CASRQGWGSNQPQHF	TGCGCCAGCCGACAGGGATGGGGAAGCAATCAGCCCCAGCATTTT	TRBD1	TRBV5-1	TRBJ1-5
CSVDRGTDTQYF	TGCAGCGTTGATAGGGGCACAGATACGCAGTATTTT	NA	TRBV29-1	TRBJ2-3
CASSQVAASSYEQYF	TGCGCCAGCAGCCAAGTAGCGGCGAGCTCCTACGAGCAGTACTTC	NA	TRBV4-1	TRBJ2-7
CASSPGIPRAFF	TGTGCCAGCAGTCCCGGGATACCGAGGGCTTTCTTT	NA	TRBV6-6	TRBJ1-1
CASSLTESYGYTF	TGTGCCAGCAGTTTAACGGAATCCTATGGCTACACCTTC	NA	TRBV27	TRBJ1-2
CASSQGGNYGYTF	TGCGCCAGCAGCCAGGGGGGTAACTATGGCTACACCTTC	NA	TRBV4-1	TRBJ1-2
CASSHPGTGLETQYF	TGTGCCAGCAGTCATCCCGGGACAGGGTTGGAGACCCAGTACTTC	TRBD1	TRBV6-1	TRBJ2-5
CASSYSYGEPYEQYF	TGTGCCAGCAGTTATTCGTATGGGGAGCCCTACGAGCAGTACTTC	NA	TRBV6-5	TRBJ2-7
CASNYGTSEKLFF	TGTGCCAGCAACTACGGGACGAGTGAAAAACTGTTTTTT	NA	TRBV3-1/TRBV3-2	TRBJ1-4
CASSTYTNSPLHF	TGTGCCAGCAGCACCTACACCAATTCACCCCTCCACTTT	NA	TRBV6-6	TRBJ1-6
CASSLDSGILSGNTIYF	TGTGCCAGCAGCTTAGATTCGGGGATCCTCTCTGGAAACACCATATATTTT	NA	TRBV11-2	TRBJ1-3
CASRNREHQPQHF	TGTGCCAGCAGAAACAGGGAGCATCAGCCCCAGCATTTT	NA	TRBV21-1	TRBJ1-5
CASSQYPGNTIYF	TGTGCCAGCAGCCAATATCCAGGAAACACCATATATTTT	NA	TRBV14	TRBJ1-3
CASSQGGTGNTIYF	TGTGCCAGCAGTCAGGGGGGAACTGGAAACACCATATATTTT	TRBD1	TRBV2	TRBJ1-3
CASSLSVRYEQYF	TGTGCCAGCAGTTTATCGGTCCGCTACGAGCAGTACTTC	NA	TRBV27	TRBJ2-7
CATSDSGTSGFETQYF	TGTGCCACCAGTGATTCCGGGACTAGCGGCTTTGAGACCCAGTACTTC	TRBD2	TRBV24-1	TRBJ2-5
CASSTGLASGEQYF	TGTGCCAGCAGTACGGGACTAGCATCGGGGGAGCAGTACTTC	TRBD2	TRBV2	TRBJ2-7
CASHGAGAKNIQYF	TGTGCCAGCCATGGGGCAGGGGCCAAAAACATTCAGTACTTC	NA	TRBV28	TRBJ2-4
CASRLGHMNTEAFF	TGTGCCAGCAGACTCGGACACATGAACACTGAAGCTTTCTTT	NA	TRBV6-6	TRBJ1-1
CASSQLGQGAEYGYIF	TGTGCCAGCAGCCAACTAGGACAGGGGGCTGAGTATGGCTACATCTTC	TRBD1	TRBV7-8	TRBJ1-2
CASSLRGRAEGETQYF	TGTGCCAGCAGTTTACGTGGCAGGGCGGAGGGGGAGACCCAGTACTTC	NA	TRBV28	TRBJ2-5